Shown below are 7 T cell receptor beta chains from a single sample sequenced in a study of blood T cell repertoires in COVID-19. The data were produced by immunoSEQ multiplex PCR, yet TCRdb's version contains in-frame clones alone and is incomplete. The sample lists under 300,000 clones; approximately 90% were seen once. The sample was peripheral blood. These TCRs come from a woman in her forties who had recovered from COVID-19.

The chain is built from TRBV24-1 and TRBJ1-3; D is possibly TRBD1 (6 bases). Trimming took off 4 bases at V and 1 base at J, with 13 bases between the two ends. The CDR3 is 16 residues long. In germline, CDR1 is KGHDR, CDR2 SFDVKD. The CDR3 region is CATSDLGQGSGNTIYF. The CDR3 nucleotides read TGTGCCACCAGTGACCTGGGGCAGGGGTCTGGAAACACCATATATTTT.

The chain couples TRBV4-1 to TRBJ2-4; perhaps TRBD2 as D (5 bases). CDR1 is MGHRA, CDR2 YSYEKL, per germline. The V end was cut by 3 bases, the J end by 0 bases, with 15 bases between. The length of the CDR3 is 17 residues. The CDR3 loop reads CASSHPRRDLAKNIQYF. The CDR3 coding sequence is TGCGCCAGCAGCCACCCAAGACGGGATCTAGCCAAAAACATTCAGTACTTC.

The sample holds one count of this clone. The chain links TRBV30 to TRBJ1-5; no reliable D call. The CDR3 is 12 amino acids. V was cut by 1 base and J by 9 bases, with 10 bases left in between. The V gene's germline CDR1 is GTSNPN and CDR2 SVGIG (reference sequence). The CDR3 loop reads CAWSAGVGPQHF. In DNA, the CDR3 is TGTGCCTGGAGTGCCGGGGTCGGGCCCCAGCATTTT.

The CDR3 DNA reads TGTGCCAGCAGCCCAAGGAGGGGGGGAGGCTATGGCTACACCTTC. This codes for CASSPRRGGGYGYTF. The gene calls are TRBV4-2 and TRBJ1-2; tentative D call: TRBD1 (6 bases). CDR3 length equals 15 residues. Trimming took 4 bases from V and 4 from J, leaving 16 bases between them. From germline, CDR1 is LGHNA and CDR2 YNFKEQ.

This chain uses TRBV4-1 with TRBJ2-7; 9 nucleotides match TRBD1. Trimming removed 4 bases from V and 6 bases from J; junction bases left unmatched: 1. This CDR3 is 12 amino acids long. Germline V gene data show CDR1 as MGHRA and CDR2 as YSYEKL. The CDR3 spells CASSRTGVEQYF. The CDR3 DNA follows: TGCGCCAGCAGCCGGACAGGGGTCGAGCAGTACTTC.

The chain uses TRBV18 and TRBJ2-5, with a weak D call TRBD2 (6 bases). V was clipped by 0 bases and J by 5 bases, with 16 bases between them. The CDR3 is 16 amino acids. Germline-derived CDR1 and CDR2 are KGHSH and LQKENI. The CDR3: CASSPPIDWSGETQYF. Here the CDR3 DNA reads TGTGCCAGCTCACCACCAATTGATTGGAGCGGGGAGACCCAGTACTTC.

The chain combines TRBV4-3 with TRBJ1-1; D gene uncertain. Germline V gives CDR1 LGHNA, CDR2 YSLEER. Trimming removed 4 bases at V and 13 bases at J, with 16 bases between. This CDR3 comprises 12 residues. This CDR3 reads CASSPPPRGGFF. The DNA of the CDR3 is TGCGCCAGCAGCCCTCCCCCCCGGGGTGGTTTCTTT.